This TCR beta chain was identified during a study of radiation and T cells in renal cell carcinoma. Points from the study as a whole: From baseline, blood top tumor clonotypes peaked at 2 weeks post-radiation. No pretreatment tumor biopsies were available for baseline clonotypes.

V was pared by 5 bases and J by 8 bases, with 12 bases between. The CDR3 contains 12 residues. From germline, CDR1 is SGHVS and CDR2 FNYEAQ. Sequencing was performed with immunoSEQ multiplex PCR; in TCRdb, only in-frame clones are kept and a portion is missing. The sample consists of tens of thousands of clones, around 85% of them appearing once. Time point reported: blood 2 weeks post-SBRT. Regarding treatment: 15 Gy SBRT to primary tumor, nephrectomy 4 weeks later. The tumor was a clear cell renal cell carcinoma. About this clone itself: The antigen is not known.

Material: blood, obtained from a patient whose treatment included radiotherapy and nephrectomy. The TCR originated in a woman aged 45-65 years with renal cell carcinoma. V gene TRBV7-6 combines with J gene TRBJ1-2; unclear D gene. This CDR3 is CASSRWREGYTF. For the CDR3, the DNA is TGTGCCAGCAGCCGCTGGAGGGAAGGCTACACCTTC.